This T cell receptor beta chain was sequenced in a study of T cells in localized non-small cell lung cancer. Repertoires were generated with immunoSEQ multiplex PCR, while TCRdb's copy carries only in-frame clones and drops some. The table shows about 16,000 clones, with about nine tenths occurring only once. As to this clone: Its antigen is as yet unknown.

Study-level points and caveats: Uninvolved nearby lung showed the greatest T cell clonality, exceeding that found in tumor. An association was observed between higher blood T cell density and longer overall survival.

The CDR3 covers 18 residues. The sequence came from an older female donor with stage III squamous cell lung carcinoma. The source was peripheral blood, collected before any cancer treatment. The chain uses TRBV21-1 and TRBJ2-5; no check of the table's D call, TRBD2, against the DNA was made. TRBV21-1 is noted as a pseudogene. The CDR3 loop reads CASSKALSSGRALETQYF. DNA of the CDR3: TGTGCCAGCAGCAAAGCGCTTAGCAGCGGGAGGGCCCTGGAGACCCAGTACTTC.